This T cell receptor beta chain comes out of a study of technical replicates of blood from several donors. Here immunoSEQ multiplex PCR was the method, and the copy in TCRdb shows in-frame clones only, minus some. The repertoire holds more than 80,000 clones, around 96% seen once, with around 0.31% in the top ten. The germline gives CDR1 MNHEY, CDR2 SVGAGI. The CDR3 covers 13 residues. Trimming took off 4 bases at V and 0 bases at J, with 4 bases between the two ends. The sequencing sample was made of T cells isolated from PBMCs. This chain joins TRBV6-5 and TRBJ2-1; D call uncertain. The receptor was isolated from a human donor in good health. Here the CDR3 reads CASSFSSYNEQFF. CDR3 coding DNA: TGTGCCAGCAGTTTTAGCTCCTACAATGAGCAGTTCTTC.